These 29 T cell receptor beta chains came from one sample sequenced in a study of cytomegalovirus exposure and HLA in healthy donors. It was with 60 Vbeta and 13 Jbeta primers that the PCR ran. Only in-frame clones appear in the TCRdb table, and some are missing; sequencing was by immunoSEQ multiplex PCR. The data show 100,000 to 150,000 clones, approximately 82% seen once. The specimen sequenced was PBMCs. Receptors originate from a man aged 18 to 30 in good health and CMV-seropositive.

V usage is TRBV6-5 and J usage is TRBJ2-1; D remains unclear. The length of the CDR3 is 15 residues. V gave up 0 bases and J gave up 8 bases, with 14 bases separating them. Germline CDR1 and CDR2: MNHEY and SVGAGI. The CDR3 spells CASSYSIALEDEQFF. As DNA, the CDR3 is TGTGCCAGCAGTTACTCGATAGCCCTTGAGGATGAGCAGTTCTTC.

The rearrangement joins TRBV7-3 to TRBJ1-5; a possible D gene is TRBD1 (5 bases). There are 13 residues in the CDR3. Germline CDR1 reads SGHTA; CDR2 reads FQGTGA. V lost 6 bases, J lost 4 bases, and 10 bases lay in between. The CDR3 bases are TGTGCCAGCAGTCTGGACAAAAATCAGCCCCAGCATTTT. Translation: CASSLDKNQPQHF.

V is TRBV10-3 and J is TRBJ2-2; 7 bases are a match to TRBD1. V lost 4 bases and J lost 6; bases outside the gene matches: 5. The CDR3 is 14 residues long. CDR1 is ENHRY, CDR2 SYGVKD, per germline. In nucleotides, the CDR3 is TGTGCCATCAGTGGGGTCCAGGGGGCCGGGGAGCTGTTTTTT. Translation gives CAISGVQGAGELFF.

This chain links TRBV7-3 with TRBJ2-3, with a possible D match to TRBD2 (5 bases). The V end was cut by 5 bases, the J end by 2 bases, with 8 bases between. The CDR3 loop spans 13 amino acids. In germline, CDR1 is SGHTA, CDR2 FQGTGA. The CDR3 DNA follows: TGTGCCAGCAGCCGGGGAGCCACAGATACGCAGTATTTT. Its protein product is CASSRGATDTQYF.

This chain connects TRBV30 to TRBJ2-1, with 8 bases lining up with TRBD1. The V gene end was trimmed by 0 bases and the J gene end by 7 bases; junction bases not matched to a gene: 8. The CDR3 runs to 15 residues. Germline CDR1 is GTSNPN and CDR2 is SVGIG (reference sequence). The CDR3 loop is CAWSVVQGALNEQFF. CDR3 bases: TGTGCCTGGAGTGTTGTGCAGGGGGCGTTAAATGAGCAGTTCTTC.

The J gene is TRBJ1-1, the V gene TRBV5-4; 8 nucleotides align to TRBD1. There are 16 residues in the CDR3. The J segment lost 4 bases and the V segment lost 0 bases, leaving 8 bases of the junction unmatched. Germline V gene sequence: CDR1 SGHNT, CDR2 YYREEE (reference sequence). The CDR3, as DNA: TGTGCCAGCAGCTTGGGGCCAGGGGGCGCGGGCACTGAAGCTTTCTTT. Translation gives CASSLGPGGAGTEAFF.

This clone showed up just a few times. The chain joins TRBV10-2 to TRBJ1-5, with D possibly matching TRBD1 (5 bases). The germline CDR1 and CDR2 sequences are WSHSY and SAAADI. Trimming shortened V by 6 bases and J by 4 bases, and 16 bases separated the two germline ends. CDR3 size: 15 residues. The CDR3: CASSPGEQGNQPQHF. The DNA of the CDR3 is TGCGCCAGCAGCCCGGGGGAGCAGGGTAATCAGCCCCAGCATTTT.

V and J are TRBV2 and TRBJ1-5; D might be TRBD1 (5 bases). V lost 8 bases to trimming and J lost 1 base, with 9 bases between them. Germline CDR1 SNHLY, CDR2 FYNNEI. This CDR3 is built from 13 residues. For the CDR3, the DNA is TGTGCCAGCGACGGGGGAAGCAATCAGCCCCAGCATTTT. Translated, it gives CASDGGSNQPQHF.

V gene TRBV6-5 combines with J gene TRBJ1-1; TRBD1 is a possible D gene (5 bases). The CDR3 sequence is 14 residues long. Trimming removed 2 bases from V and 4 bases from J, with 11 bases in between. Germline V lookup: CDR1 MNHEY, CDR2 SVGAGI. CDR3 sequence: CASSYAGVSTEAFF. CDR3 sequence (DNA): TGTGCCAGCAGTTACGCGGGGGTTTCCACTGAAGCTTTCTTT.

The rearrangement links TRBV6-1 to TRBJ2-7; 7 bases match TRBD1. Per the germline V gene, CDR1 is MNHNS and CDR2 is SASEGT. Trimming at V came to 5 bases and at J to 5 bases, leaving 12 bases not matched to a gene. The CDR3 consists of 15 residues. This CDR3 reads CASSIRGREVDEQYF. CDR3 DNA sequence: TGTGCCAGCAGTATTAGGGGGCGCGAAGTCGACGAGCAGTACTTC.

The rearrangement joins TRBV12-1 to TRBJ2-4; TRBD2, the table's D call, lacks a check against the DNA. TRBV12-1 is an annotated pseudogene. CDR3 length: 16 amino acids. The CDR3 reads CASSSRPSGGLNIQYF. CDR3 DNA: TGTGCCAGCAGCTCCCGGCCTAGCGGGGGACTAAACATTCAGTACTTC.

V and J are TRBV28 and TRBJ1-4; 9 nucleotides align to TRBD1. The CDR3 extends over 16 amino acids. Germline V CDR1 and CDR2: MDHEN, SYDVKM. The V gene end was trimmed by 4 bases and the J gene end by 3 bases; junction bases not matched to a gene: 6. This chain's CDR3 is CASSSWTGEANEKLFF. In DNA form, the CDR3 reads TGTGCCAGCAGTTCCTGGACAGGGGAGGCTAATGAAAAACTGTTTTTT.

This chain links TRBV6-6 with TRBJ2-5, with TRBD2 matching over 10 bases. Unmatched junction bases numbered 5, after V lost 3 bases and J lost 1 base. This CDR3 spans 16 amino acids. Per the germline V gene, CDR1 is MNHNY and CDR2 is SVGAGI (reference sequence). The CDR3 sequence is CASSYRSGGAQETQYF. In DNA form, the CDR3 reads TGTGCCAGCAGTTATCGGAGCGGGGGGGCCCAAGAGACCCAGTACTTC.

The genes are TRBV19 and TRBJ2-4; 8 nucleotides line up with TRBD2. In germline, CDR1 is LNHDA, CDR2 SQIVND (reference sequence). The CDR3 has 14 amino acids. With 7 bases clipped from V and 8 bases from J, the junction kept 10 bases outside the gene matches. The CDR3, as DNA: TGTGCCAGTAATATCCCGGGGGGGCGCGACATTCAGTACTTC. Amino acids: CASNIPGGRDIQYF.

The chain couples TRBV19 to TRBJ1-1; D possibly corresponds to TRBD1 (5 bases). The V end lost 6 bases, the J end lost 2 bases, and 10 bases lay between the germline ends. The length of the CDR3 is 13 residues. Germline assignment: CDR1 LNHDA and CDR2 SQIVND (reference sequence). The CDR3 DNA follows: TGTGCCAGTAGAGACAGACCTAACACTGAAGCTTTCTTT. Protein product: CASRDRPNTEAFF.

The chain is built from TRBV28 and TRBJ1-1; TRBD1 aligns across 8 bases. The CDR3 totals 15 residues. The V and J ends lost 3 bases and 7 bases, in that order; junction bases with no gene match: 10. CDR1 MDHEN and CDR2 SYDVKM come from the germline V gene. The CDR3, as DNA: TGTGCCAGCAGTTTCCCCCGGGACAGGTATGGTGAAGCTTTCTTT. As protein: CASSFPRDRYGEAFF.

The chain uses TRBV27 and TRBJ2-2, with 10 positions matching TRBD1. Trimming removed 6 bases from V and 6 bases from J; junction bases left unmatched: 7. The germline V gene encodes CDR1 MNHEY and CDR2 SMNVEV (reference sequence). This CDR3 comprises 15 residues. The CDR3 region has the DNA TGTGCCAGCAGGGGACAGGGGATGGGTCCCGGGGAGCTGTTTTTT. This translates into CASRGQGMGPGELFF.

This clone occurred a few times. At the DNA level, this CDR3 is encoded by other sequences in the same sample as well. The rearrangement links TRBV18 to TRBJ1-4; weak D call: TRBD1 (6 bases). V was cut by 2 bases and J by 3 bases, with 10 bases left in between. Germline CDR1 reads KGHSH; CDR2 reads LQKENI. The CDR3 length is 15 residues. The CDR3 loop reads CASSPRAGANEKLFF. The CDR3 DNA sequence: TGTGCCAGCTCACCAAGGGCAGGGGCTAATGAAAAACTGTTTTTT.

This clone appeared a few times. This rearrangement joins TRBV5-6 to TRBJ2-4; 13 nucleotides align to TRBD2. The CDR3 loop spans 16 amino acids. Trimming cost V 2 bases and J 9 bases; bases outside gene matches: 8. Looked up from germline, CDR1 is SGHDT and CDR2 is YYEEEE. CDR3: CASSLTSGGVTSIQYF. The DNA for the CDR3 is TGTGCCAGCAGCTTAACTAGCGGGGGGGTTACAAGCATTCAGTACTTC.

V usage is TRBV6-5 and J usage is TRBJ1-2, with D perhaps TRBD1 (5 bases). This CDR3 region has 12 residues. V was shortened by 2 bases and J by 8 bases, with 9 bases between the two germline ends. CDR1 and CDR2 (germline): MNHEY, SVGAGI. As DNA, the CDR3 is TGTGCCAGCAGTTACGCTACAGGCGGCTACACCTTC. As protein: CASSYATGGYTF.

V is TRBV10-3 and J is TRBJ1-1; maybe TRBD1 (6 bases). Trimming took off 6 bases at V and 3 bases at J, with 11 bases between the two ends. CDR1 and CDR2 from the germline V gene are ENHRY and SYGVKD. There are 13 residues in the CDR3. The CDR3 nucleotides are TGTGCCATCAGGGGCGAGGGGGACACTGAAGCTTTCTTT. Amino acids: CAIRGEGDTEAFF.

The chain uses TRBV2 and TRBJ1-6; 10 positions match TRBD1. The V gene's germline CDR1 is SNHLY and CDR2 FYNNEI. With V trimmed by 6 bases and J by 10 bases, 9 bases remained unmatched. The length of the CDR3 is 15 residues. The CDR3 here is CASRGTGALGSPLHF. As DNA, the CDR3 is TGTGCCAGCAGGGGGACAGGGGCACTTGGCTCACCCCTCCACTTT.

The V and J genes are TRBV19 and TRBJ1-2; no clear D. Germline CDR1 is LNHDA and CDR2 is SQIVND (reference sequence). The CDR3 length is 14 residues. Trimming pared 0 bases from V and 8 bases from J, leaving 13 bases between. The CDR3 coding sequence is TGTGCCAGTAGTATAGATGCACTAGCGGGAGGCTACACCTTC. Translation gives CASSIDALAGGYTF.

This rearrangement joins TRBV9 to TRBJ2-1; 7 bases are a match to TRBD1. CDR3 size: 14 residues. The germline CDR1 and CDR2 sequences are SGDLS and YYNGEE. The trim removed 4 bases at V and 5 bases at J, leaving 6 bases unmatched. The CDR3 loop reads CASSLGGSHNEQFF. The CDR3 nucleotides read TGTGCCAGCAGCTTAGGGGGCAGTCACAATGAGCAGTTCTTC.

The chain recombines TRBV5-1 with TRBJ1-3; possible D gene TRBD1, 5 bases. The V end was cut by 3 bases, the J end by 0 bases, with 10 bases between. Looked up from germline, CDR1 is SGHRS and CDR2 is YFSETQ. This CDR3 spans 15 amino acids. The CDR3 region is CASSSQGRSGNTIYF. Written as DNA, the CDR3 is TGCGCCAGCAGCTCCCAGGGTCGCTCTGGAAACACCATATATTTT.

This chain joins TRBV19 and TRBJ1-5, with 9 positions matching TRBD1. The CDR3 contains 19 residues. Germline loops: CDR1 LNHDA, CDR2 SQIVND (reference sequence). The J segment lost 0 bases and the V segment lost 5 bases, leaving 14 bases of the junction unmatched. The CDR3 reads CASSPWTGAFVYSNQPQHF. The CDR3 nucleotides are TGTGCCAGTAGTCCTTGGACAGGGGCTTTCGTGTATAGCAATCAGCCCCAGCATTTT. Looking up the rest from reference TRBV19 and TRBJ1-5 gives the full variable domain: DGGITQSPKYLFRKEGQNVTLSCEQNLNHDAMYWYRQDPGQGLRLIYYSQIVNDFQKGDIAEGYSVSREKKESFPLTVTSAQKNPTAFYLCASSPWTGAFVYSNQPQHFGDGTRLSIL.

The rearrangement links TRBV30 to TRBJ1-4, with D hard to call. The CDR3 loop spans 14 amino acids. Germline CDR1 reads GTSNPN; CDR2 reads SVGIG (reference sequence). Trimming stripped 8 bases from V and 5 bases from J, with 18 bases between. This CDR3 reads CAAPRAGGNEKLFF. The CDR3 DNA is TGTGCCGCACCTAGGGCAGGAGGGAATGAAAAACTGTTTTTT.

The CDR3 loop reads CTSSGGLPYEQYF. As DNA, the CDR3 is TGCACATCTTCGGGGGGTCTTCCCTACGAGCAGTACTTC. This chain connects TRBV1 to TRBJ2-7; the table's D call, TRBD2, was not checked against the DNA. TRBV1 is termed a pseudogene. This CDR3 is built from 13 residues.

The rearrangement links TRBV27 to TRBJ2-5; no clear D gene. Germline V lookup: CDR1 MNHEY, CDR2 SMNVEV (reference sequence). V lost 3 bases to trimming and J lost 3 bases, with 8 bases between them. The CDR3 sequence is 13 residues long. As DNA, the CDR3 is TGTGCCAGCAGTTTCGCCCGAGAAGAGACCCAGTACTTC. Protein product: CASSFAREETQYF.